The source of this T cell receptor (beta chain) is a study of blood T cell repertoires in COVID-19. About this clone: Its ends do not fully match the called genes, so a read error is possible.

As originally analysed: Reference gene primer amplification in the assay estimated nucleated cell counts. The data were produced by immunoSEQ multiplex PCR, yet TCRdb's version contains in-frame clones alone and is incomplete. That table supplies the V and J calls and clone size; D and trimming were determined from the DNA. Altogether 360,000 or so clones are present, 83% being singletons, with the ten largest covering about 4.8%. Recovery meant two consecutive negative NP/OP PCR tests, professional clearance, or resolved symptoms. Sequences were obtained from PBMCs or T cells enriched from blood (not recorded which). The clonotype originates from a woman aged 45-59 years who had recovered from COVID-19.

CDR3 DNA sequence: TGTGCTAGCAGCTTAGGTGGCGGGGGGCGCACAGATACGCAGTATTTT. Translation gives CASSLGGGGRTDTQYF. This chain uses TRBV7-7 with TRBJ2-3; 8 nucleotides line up with TRBD2. CDR1 SSHAT and CDR2 FNYEAQ come from the germline V gene (reference sequence). This CDR3 contains 16 residues.